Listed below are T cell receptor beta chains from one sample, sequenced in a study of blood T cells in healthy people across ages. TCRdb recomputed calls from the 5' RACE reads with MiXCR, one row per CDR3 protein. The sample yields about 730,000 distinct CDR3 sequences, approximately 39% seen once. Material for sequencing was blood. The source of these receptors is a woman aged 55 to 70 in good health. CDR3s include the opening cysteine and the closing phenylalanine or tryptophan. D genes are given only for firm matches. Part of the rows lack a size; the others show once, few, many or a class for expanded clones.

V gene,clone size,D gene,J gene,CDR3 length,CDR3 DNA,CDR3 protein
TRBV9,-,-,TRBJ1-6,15,TGTGCCAGCAGCGTAGACGGAGACTTTACTTCACCCCTCCACTTT,CASSVDGDFTSPLHF
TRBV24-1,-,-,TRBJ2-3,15,TGTGCCACCAGTGATTTGGTGCCAGGTTCAGATACGCAGTATTTT,CATSDLVPGSDTQYF
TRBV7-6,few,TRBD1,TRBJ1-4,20,TGTGCCAGCAGCTTAGTACCATTCCGGGACAGGGACCCAACTAATGAAAAACTGTTTTTT,CASSLVPFRDRDPTNEKLFF
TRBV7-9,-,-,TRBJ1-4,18,TGTGCCAGCAGCCCTCCTCCGTCACAACTCCGGGGTAATGAAAAACTGTTTTTT,CASSPPPSQLRGNEKLFF
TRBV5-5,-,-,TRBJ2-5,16,TGTGCCAGCAGTTTCCAATTGACAGCAGTCCAAGAGACCCAGTACTTC,CASSFQLTAVQETQYF
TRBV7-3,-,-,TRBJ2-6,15,TGTGCCAGCAGCTTCGATCCTTCTGGGGCCAACGTCCTGACTTTC,CASSFDPSGANVLTF
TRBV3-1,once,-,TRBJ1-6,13,TGTGCCAGCAGGAACCTACAGGGTTCACCCCTCCACTTT,CASRNLQGSPLHF
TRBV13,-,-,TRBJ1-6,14,TGTGCCAACAGCTTAGGGGCTCGACCCCAGCCCCTCCACTTT,CANSLGARPQPLHF
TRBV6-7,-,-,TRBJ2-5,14,TGTGCCAGCATTGCAAGGGGCCACCAAGAGACCCAGTACTTC,CASIARGHQETQYF
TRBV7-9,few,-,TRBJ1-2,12,TGTGCCAGCAGCGTAGACGGCTCCTCCTACACCTTC,CASSVDGSSYTF
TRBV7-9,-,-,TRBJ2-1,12,TGTGCCAGCAGACTCAATGACAATGAGCAGTTCTTC,CASRLNDNEQFF
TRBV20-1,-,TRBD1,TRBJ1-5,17,TGCAGTGCGCCCGGGACAGGGGGTGGGATGGACAATCAGCCCCAGCATTTT,CSAPGTGGGMDNQPQHF
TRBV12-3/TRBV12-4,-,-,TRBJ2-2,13,TGTGCCAGCAGCAGCCCATCCCCCGGGGAGCTGTTTTTT,CASSSPSPGELFF
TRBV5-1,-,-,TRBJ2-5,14,TGCGCCAGCAGCTTGGATGGCCGGGCTGCCGCGCAGTACTTC,CASSLDGRAAAQYF
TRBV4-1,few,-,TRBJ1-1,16,TGCGCCAGCAGCCACGACGGTGTGGGGGCAAGGACTGAAGCTTTCTTT,CASSHDGVGARTEAFF
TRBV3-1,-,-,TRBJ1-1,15,TGTGCCAGCAGCCAAGCGGACAACATGAACACTGAAGCTTTCTTT,CASSQADNMNTEAFF
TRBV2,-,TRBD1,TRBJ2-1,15,TGTGCCATCCCTCCGACAGGGTCGCCCTACAATGAGCAGTTCTTC,CAIPPTGSPYNEQFF